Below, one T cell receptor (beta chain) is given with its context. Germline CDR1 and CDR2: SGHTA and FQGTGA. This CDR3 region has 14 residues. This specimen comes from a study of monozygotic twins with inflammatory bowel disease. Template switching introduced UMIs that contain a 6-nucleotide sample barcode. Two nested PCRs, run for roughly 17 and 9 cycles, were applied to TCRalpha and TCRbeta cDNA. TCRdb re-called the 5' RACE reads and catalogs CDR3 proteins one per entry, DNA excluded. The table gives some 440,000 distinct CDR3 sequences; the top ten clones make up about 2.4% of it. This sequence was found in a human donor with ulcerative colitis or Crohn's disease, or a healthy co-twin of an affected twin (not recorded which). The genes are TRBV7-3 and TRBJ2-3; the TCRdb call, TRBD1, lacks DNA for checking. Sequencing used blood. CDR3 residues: CASSWGGRTDTQYF.